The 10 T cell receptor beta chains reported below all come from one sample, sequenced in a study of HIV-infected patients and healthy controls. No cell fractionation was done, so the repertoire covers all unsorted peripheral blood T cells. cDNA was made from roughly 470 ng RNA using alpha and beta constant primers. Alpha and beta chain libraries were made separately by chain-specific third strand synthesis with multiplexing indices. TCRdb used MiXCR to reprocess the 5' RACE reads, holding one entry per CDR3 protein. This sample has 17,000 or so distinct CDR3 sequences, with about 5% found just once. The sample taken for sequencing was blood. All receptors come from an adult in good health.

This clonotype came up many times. Written as DNA, the CDR3 is TGTGCCAGCACCCCCCGGGATATCTCTGGCTACACCTTC. It encodes CASTPRDISGYTF. The V call is TRBV12-3 or TRBV12-4, the J call TRBJ1-2; no firm D call. Trimming stripped 7 bases from V and 7 bases from J, with 16 bases between. This CDR3 spans 13 amino acids.

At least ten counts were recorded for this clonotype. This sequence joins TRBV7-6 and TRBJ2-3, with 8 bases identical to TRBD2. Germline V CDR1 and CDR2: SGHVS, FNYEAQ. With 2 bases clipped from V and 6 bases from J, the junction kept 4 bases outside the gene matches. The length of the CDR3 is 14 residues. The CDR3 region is CASSLTGLADTQYF. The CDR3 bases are TGTGCCAGCAGCTTAACCGGACTAGCCGATACGCAGTATTTT.

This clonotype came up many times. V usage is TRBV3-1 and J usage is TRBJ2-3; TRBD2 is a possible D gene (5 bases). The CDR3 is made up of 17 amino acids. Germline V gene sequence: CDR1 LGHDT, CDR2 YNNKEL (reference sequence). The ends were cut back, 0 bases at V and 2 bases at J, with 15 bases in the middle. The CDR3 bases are TGTGCCAGCAGCCAAGATGAGGTAGAGGGAGTCACAGATACGCAGTATTTT. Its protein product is CASSQDEVEGVTDTQYF.

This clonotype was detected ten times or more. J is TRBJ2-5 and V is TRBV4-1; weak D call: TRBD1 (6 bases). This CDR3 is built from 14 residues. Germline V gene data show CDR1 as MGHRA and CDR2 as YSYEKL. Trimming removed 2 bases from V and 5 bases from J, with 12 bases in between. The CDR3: CASSQWGPRETQYF. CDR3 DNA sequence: TGCGCCAGCAGCCAATGGGGGCCGAGGGAGACCCAGTACTTC.

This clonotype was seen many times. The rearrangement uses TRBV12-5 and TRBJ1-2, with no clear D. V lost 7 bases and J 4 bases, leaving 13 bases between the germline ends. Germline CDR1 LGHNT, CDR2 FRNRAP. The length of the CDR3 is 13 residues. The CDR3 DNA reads TGTGCTAGTGCTGAGAATAATGCCTATGGCTACACCTTC. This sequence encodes CASAENNAYGYTF.

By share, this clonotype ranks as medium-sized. Here the CDR3 DNA reads TGCGCCAGCAGTCGCAAAGTCTCCGCCGGGACAGGGGGGGACATTCAGTACTTC. Translation: CASSRKVSAGTGGDIQYF. This chain uses TRBV5-1 with TRBJ2-4; 11 bases fit TRBD1. This CDR3 region has 18 residues. From germline, CDR1 is SGHRS and CDR2 YFSETQ. The junction had 18 bases not matched to a gene; V was cut back by 5 bases and J by 8 bases.

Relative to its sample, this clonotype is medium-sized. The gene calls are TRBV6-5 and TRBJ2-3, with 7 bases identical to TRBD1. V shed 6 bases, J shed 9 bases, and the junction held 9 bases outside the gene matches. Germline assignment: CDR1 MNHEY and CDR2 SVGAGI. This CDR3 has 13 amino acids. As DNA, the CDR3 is TGTGCCAGCAGACCCGACAGGGAATTAACGCAGTATTTT. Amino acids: CASRPDRELTQYF.

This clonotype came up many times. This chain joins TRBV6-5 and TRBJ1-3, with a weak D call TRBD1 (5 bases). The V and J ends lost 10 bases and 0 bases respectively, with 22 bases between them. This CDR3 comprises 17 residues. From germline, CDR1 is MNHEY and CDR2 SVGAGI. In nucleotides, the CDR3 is TGTGCCACAGCCAGGGCGGCCGTCAAAAGCTCTGGAAACACCATATATTTT. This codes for CATARAAVKSSGNTIYF.

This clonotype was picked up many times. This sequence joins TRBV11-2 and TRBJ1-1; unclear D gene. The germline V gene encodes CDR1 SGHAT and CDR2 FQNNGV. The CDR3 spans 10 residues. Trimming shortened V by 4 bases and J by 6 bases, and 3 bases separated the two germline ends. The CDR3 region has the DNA TGTGCCAGCAGCTCCGCTGAAGCTTTCTTT. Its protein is CASSSAEAFF.

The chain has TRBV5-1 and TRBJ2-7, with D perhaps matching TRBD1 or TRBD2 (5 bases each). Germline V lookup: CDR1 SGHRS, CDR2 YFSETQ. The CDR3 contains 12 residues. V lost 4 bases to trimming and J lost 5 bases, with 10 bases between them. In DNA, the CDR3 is TGCGCCAGCAGCAGAGAGGGGCACGAGCAGTACTTC. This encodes CASSREGHEQYF.